Here is one TCR beta chain with its context. Its matching antigen is unknown. The sample originates from a study of a mutant IDH1 vaccine in newly diagnosed glioma. Across the study: Males made up about 62% and females roughly 40% of treated patients, whose mean age was around 40 years. Most patients had received both radiotherapy and temozolomide, the prior options being radiotherapy, temozolomide, or both. Study-wide points: Pseudoprogression seemed unlinked to shifts in top peripheral T cell clonotypes.

Sequenced by immunoSEQ multiplex PCR; TCRdb stores in-frame clones only, minus some. The sample includes about 94,000 clones, just under 90% of them seen just once. As to time point: week 47, end of study. The content of each vaccine dose was 300 ug of mutant IDH1 20-mer peptide, and topical imiquimod accompanied it. Germline assignment: CDR1 SNHLY and CDR2 FYNNEI. The CDR3 totals 15 residues. Unmatched junction bases numbered 10, after V lost 5 bases and J lost 9 bases. Material: PBMCs, obtained from a glioma patient whose treatment included an IDH1 peptide vaccine. This TCR came from a woman between 45 and 60 years old with glioma. The chain links TRBV2 to TRBJ1-6; 7 bases match TRBD1. The CDR3 DNA is TGTGCCAGCAGTACCTACAGGGGCCAGATTTCACCCCTCCACTTT. It translates to CASSTYRGQISPLHF. Drawing the rest from reference TRBV2 and TRBJ1-6, the complete variable domain is EPEVTQTPSHQVTQMGQEVILRCVPISNHLYFYWYRQILGQKVEFLVSFYNNEISEKSEIFDDQFSVERPDGSNFTLKIRSTKLEDSAMYFCASSTYRGQISPLHFGNGTRLTVT.